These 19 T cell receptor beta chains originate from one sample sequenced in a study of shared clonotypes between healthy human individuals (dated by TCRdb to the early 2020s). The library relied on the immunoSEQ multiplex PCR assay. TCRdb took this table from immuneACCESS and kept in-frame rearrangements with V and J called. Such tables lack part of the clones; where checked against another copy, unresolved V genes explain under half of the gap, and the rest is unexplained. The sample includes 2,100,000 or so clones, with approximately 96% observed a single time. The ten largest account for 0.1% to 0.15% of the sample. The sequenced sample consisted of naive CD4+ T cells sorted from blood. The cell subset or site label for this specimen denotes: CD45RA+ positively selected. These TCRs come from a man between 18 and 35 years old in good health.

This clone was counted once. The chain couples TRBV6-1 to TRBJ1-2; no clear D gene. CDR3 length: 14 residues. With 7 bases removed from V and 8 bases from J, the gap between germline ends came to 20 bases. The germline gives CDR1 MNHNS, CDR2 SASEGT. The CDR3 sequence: CASNNLGSVGGYTF. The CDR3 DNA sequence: TGTGCCAGCAATAACCTGGGTTCCGTGGGAGGCTACACCTTC.

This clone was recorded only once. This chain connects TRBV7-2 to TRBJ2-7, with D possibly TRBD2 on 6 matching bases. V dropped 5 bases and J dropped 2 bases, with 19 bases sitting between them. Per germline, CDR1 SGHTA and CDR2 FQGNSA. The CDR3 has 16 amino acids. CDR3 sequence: CASSRRGLADTYEQYF. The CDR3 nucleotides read TGTGCCAGCAGCCGCCGGGGGTTAGCGGACACCTACGAGCAGTACTTC.

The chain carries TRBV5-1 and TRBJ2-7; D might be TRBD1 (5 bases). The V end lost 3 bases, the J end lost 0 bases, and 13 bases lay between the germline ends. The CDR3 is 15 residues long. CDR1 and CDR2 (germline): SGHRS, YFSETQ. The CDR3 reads CASSSGQGISYEQYF. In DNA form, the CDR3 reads TGCGCCAGCAGCTCCGGGCAGGGAATCTCCTACGAGCAGTACTTC.

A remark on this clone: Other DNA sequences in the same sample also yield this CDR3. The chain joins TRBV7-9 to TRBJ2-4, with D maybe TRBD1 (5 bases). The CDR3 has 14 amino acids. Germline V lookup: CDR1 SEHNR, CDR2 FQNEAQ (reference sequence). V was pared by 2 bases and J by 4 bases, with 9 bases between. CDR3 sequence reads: CASSLQGLKNIQYF. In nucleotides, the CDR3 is TGTGCCAGCAGCTTACAGGGCCTAAAAAACATTCAGTACTTC.

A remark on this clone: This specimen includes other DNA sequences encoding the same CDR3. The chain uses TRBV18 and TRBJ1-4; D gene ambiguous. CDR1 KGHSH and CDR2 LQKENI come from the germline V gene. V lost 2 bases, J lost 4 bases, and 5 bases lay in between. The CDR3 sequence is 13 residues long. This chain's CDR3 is CASSPGINEKLFF. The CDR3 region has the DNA TGTGCCAGCTCACCAGGAATTAATGAAAAACTGTTTTTT.

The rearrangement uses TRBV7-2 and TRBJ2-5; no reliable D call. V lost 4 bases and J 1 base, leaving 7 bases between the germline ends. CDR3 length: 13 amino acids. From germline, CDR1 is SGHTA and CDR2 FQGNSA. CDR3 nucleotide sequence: TGTGCCAGCAGCTCTAGAGGCCAAGAGACCCAGTACTTC. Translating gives CASSSRGQETQYF.

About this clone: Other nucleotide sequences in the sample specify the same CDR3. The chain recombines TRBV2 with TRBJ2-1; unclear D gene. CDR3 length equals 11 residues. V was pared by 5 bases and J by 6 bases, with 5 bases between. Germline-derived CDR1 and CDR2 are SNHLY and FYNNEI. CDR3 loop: CASSPLNEQFF. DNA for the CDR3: TGTGCCAGCAGTCCGCTCAATGAGCAGTTCTTC. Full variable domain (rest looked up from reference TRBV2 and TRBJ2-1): EPEVTQTPSHQVTQMGQEVILRCVPISNHLYFYWYRQILGQKVEFLVSFYNNEISEKSEIFDDQFSVERPDGSNFTLKIRSTKLEDSAMYFCASSPLNEQFFGPGTRLTVL.

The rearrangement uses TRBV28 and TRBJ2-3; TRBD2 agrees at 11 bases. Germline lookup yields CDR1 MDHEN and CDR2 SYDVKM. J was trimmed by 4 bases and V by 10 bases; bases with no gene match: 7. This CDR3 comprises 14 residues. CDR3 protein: CATVASGGPDTQYF. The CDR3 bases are TGTGCCACCGTGGCTAGCGGGGGGCCAGATACGCAGTATTTT.

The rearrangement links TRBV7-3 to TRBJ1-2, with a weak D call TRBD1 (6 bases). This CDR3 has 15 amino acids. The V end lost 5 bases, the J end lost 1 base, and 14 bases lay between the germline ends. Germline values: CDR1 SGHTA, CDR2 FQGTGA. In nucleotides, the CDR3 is TGTGCCAGCAGCGGCCGGACAGACGTTAACTATGGCTACACCTTC. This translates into CASSGRTDVNYGYTF.

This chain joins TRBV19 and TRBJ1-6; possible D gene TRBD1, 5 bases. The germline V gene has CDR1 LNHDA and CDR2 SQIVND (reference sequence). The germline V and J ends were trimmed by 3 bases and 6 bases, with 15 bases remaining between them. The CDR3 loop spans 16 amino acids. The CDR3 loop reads CASSMRGSVGNSPLHF. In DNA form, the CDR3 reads TGTGCCAGTAGTATGCGGGGGTCGGTAGGTAATTCACCCCTCCACTTT. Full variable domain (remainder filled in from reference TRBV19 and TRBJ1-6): DGGITQSPKYLFRKEGQNVTLSCEQNLNHDAMYWYRQDPGQGLRLIYYSQIVNDFQKGDIAEGYSVSREKKESFPLTVTSAQKNPTAFYLCASSMRGSVGNSPLHFGNGTRLTVT.

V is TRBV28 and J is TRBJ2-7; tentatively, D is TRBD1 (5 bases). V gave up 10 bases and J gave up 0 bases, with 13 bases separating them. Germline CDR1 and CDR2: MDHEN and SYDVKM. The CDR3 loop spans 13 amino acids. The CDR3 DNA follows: TGTGCCATCAACGAAGGGGTCTCCTACGAGCAGTACTTC. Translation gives CAINEGVSYEQYF.

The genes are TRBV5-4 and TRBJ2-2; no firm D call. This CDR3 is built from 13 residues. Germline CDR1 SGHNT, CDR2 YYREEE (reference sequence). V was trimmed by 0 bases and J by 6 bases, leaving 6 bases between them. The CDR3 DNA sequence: TGTGCCAGCAGCTTGGCTGTCCCCGGGGAGCTGTTTTTT. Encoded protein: CASSLAVPGELFF.

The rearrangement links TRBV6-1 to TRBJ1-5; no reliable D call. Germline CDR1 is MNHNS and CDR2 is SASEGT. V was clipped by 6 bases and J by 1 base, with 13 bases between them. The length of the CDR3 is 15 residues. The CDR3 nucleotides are TGTGCCAGCAGCCTGGAGCTGTGGAGCAATCAGCCCCAGCATTTT. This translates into CASSLELWSNQPQHF.

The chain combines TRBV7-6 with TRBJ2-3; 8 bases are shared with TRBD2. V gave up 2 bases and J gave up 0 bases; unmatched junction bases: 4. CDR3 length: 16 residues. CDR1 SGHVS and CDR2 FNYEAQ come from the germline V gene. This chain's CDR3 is CASSLQSGGSTDTQYF. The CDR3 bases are TGTGCCAGCAGCTTACAGAGCGGGGGTAGCACAGATACGCAGTATTTT.

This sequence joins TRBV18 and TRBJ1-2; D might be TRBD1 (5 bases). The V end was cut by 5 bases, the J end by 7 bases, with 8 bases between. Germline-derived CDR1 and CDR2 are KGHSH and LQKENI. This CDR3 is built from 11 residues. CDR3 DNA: TGTGCCAGCTCATCGACAGTTGGCTACACCTTC. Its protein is CASSSTVGYTF.

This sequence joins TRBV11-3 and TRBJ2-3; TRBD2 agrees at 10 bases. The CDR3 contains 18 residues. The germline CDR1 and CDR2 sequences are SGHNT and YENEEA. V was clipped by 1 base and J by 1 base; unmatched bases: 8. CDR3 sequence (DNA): TGTGCCAGCAGCTTAGGGCGAAACCTAGCGGGAGGCACAGATACGCAGTATTTT. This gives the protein CASSLGRNLAGGTDTQYF.

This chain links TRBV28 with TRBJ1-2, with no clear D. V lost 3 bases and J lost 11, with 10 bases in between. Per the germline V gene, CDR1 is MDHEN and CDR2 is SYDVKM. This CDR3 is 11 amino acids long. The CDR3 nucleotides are TGTGCCAGCAGTTTGTCCCTAGGGTACACCTTC. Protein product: CASSLSLGYTF.

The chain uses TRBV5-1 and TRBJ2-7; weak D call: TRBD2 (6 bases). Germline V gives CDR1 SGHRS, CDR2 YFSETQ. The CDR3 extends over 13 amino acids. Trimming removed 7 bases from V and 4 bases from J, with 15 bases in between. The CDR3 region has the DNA TGCGCCAGCTTCCCGGACGGGGGTTACGAGCAGTACTTC. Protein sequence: CASFPDGGYEQYF.

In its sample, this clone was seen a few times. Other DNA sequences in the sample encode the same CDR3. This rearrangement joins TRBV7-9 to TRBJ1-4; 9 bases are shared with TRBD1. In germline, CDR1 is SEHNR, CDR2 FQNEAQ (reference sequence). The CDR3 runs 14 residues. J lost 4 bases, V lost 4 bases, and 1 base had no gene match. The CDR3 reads CASSSDRGNEKLFF. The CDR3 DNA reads TGTGCCAGCAGCTCGGACAGGGGTAATGAAAAACTGTTTTTT.